The TCR beta chain under discussion was sequenced for a study of OX40 agonist ivuxolimab in advanced cancers. Study context: Patients were treated with ivuxolimab, an agonistic anti-OX40 (CD134) antibody. At doses from 0.01 to 10 mg/kg, patients were given intravenous ivuxolimab every 2 weeks. At 82.7% male, the cohort had a mean age of 60 years, ranging from roughly 20 to 90. Findings and limits, study-wide: More expanded clones were found, on average, in CD8+ than in CD4+ T cells.

With respect to this clone: Its target is unknown.

TCRdb's table, derived via immunoSEQ multiplex PCR, lists solely in-frame clones and lacks some. Of about 50,000 clones in the sample, approximately 92% were seen once. Germline values: CDR1 WSHSY, CDR2 SAAADI. The CDR3 loop spans 15 amino acids. V was shortened by 2 bases and J by 1 base, with 11 bases between the two germline ends. The specimen was CD4+ or CD8+ T cells sorted from blood, collected in a trial of the OX40 agonist ivuxolimab. The TCR comes from an adult with an advanced solid tumor such as melanoma, head and neck, liver or kidney cancer. The chain couples TRBV10-2 to TRBJ2-5, with a tentative D call TRBD2 (6 bases). This CDR3 reads CASSEPGDPQETQYF. DNA of the CDR3: TGCGCCAGCAGTGAGCCGGGGGACCCCCAAGAGACCCAGTACTTC.